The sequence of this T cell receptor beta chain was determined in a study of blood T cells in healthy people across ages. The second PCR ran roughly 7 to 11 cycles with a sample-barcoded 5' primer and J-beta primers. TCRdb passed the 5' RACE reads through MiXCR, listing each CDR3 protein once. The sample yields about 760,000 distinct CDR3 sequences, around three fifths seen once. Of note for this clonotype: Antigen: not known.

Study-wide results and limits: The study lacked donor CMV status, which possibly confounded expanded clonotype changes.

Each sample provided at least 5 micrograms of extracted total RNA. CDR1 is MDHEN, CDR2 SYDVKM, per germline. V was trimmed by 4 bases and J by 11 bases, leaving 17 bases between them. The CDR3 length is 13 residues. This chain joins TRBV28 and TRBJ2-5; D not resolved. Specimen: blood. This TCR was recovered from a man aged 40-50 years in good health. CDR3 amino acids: CASSSYILWAQYF. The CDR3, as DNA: TGTGCCAGCAGTTCGTACATCCTCTGGGCGCAGTACTTC.